This T cell receptor (beta chain) is from a study of cytomegalovirus exposure and HLA in healthy donors. Vbeta (60) and Jbeta (13) primers were used in the PCR. The protocol was immunoSEQ multiplex PCR, while the TCRdb copy is restricted to in-frame clones and leaves out a portion. The sample records 150,000 to 200,000 clones, around 80% being singletons. The sequencing sample was made of PBMCs. The source is a male donor in good health and CMV-seronegative.

The CDR3 protein is CASSLGPVGGARGGDYEQYF. In DNA form, the CDR3 reads TGTGCCAGCAGCTTAGGCCCTGTCGGAGGGGCCCGAGGGGGGGACTACGAGCAGTACTTC. J is TRBJ2-7 and V is TRBV7-6, with D perhaps matching TRBD2 (7 bases). The CDR3 spans 20 residues. Deletions cut 1 base from V and 3 bases from J, with 28 bases between. In germline, CDR1 is SGHVS, CDR2 FNYEAQ.